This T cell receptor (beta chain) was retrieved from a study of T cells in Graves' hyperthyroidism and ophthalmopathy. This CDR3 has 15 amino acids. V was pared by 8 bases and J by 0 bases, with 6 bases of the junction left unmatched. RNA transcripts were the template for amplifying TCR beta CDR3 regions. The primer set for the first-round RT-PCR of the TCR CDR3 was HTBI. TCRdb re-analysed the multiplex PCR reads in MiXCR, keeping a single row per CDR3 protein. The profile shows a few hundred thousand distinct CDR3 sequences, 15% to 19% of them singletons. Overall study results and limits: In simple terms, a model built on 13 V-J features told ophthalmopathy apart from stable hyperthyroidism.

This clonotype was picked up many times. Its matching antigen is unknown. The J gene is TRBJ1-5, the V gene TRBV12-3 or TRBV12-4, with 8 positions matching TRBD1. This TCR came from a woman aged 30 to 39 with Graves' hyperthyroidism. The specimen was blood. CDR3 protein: CASRRTGSSNQPQHF. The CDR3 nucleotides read TGTGCCAGCCGCCGGACAGGGAGTAGCAATCAGCCCCAGCATTTT.